This entry lists 27 T cell receptor beta chains sequenced from one sample in a study of T cells in localized non-small cell lung cancer. The method was immunoSEQ multiplex PCR; TCRdb's version includes in-frame clones alone and lacks a portion of them. This table has approximately 52,000 clones, roughly 85% appearing once. The material sequenced was peripheral blood, taken before any cancer treatment. The receptors were sampled from a male donor aged 60 or over with stage III squamous cell lung carcinoma.

CDR3: CASSGGPRGTDTQYF. In nucleotides, the CDR3 is TGTGCCAGCAGCGGGGGCCCCAGGGGCACAGATACGCAGTATTTT. The rearrangement uses TRBV5-4 and TRBJ2-3; D perhaps matches TRBD1 (6 bases). V was trimmed by 4 bases and J by 1 base, leaving 13 bases between them. Per germline, CDR1 SGHNT and CDR2 YYREEE (reference sequence). The CDR3 totals 15 residues.

This clone was detected once. The chain carries TRBV7-2 and TRBJ2-7; TRBD2 is a possible D gene (5 bases). Trimming cost V 4 bases and J 2 bases, with 12 bases left between them. Germline V gives CDR1 SGHTA, CDR2 FQGNSA. The CDR3 has 14 amino acids. The CDR3 here is CASSSSDGTYEQYF. Written as DNA, the CDR3 is TGTGCCAGCAGCTCCTCGGACGGGACCTACGAGCAGTACTTC.

The V call is TRBV6-4, the J call TRBJ2-2, with 7 bases fitting TRBD1. The ends lost 1 base at V and 1 base at J; junction bases unmatched: 3. In germline, CDR1 is MRHNA, CDR2 SNTAGT. CDR3 length: 16 residues. CDR3 sequence: CASSDWPGGNTGELFF. Written as DNA, the CDR3 is TGTGCCAGCAGTGACTGGCCAGGGGGGAACACCGGGGAGCTGTTTTTT.

This clone was seen once. The rearrangement uses TRBV9 and TRBJ2-3; 9 bases fit TRBD1. V lost 3 bases to trimming and J lost 2 bases; unmatched junction nucleotides: 13. Per the germline V gene, CDR1 is SGDLS and CDR2 is YYNGEE. The CDR3 is 18 residues long. CDR3 in DNA: TGTGCCAGCAGCGACACCCCCGGGACAGGGTGGCCCACAGATACGCAGTATTTT. Translated: CASSDTPGTGWPTDTQYF. The full variable domain, with the rest looked up from reference TRBV9 and TRBJ2-3, is DSGVTQTPKHLITATGQRVTLRCSPRSGDLSVYWYQQSLDQGLQFLIQYYNGEERAKGNILERFSAQQFPDLHSELNLSSLELGDSALYFCASSDTPGTGWPTDTQYFGPGTRLTVL.

V gene TRBV5-6 combines with J gene TRBJ2-7; D may be TRBD2 (5 bases). Deletions cut 0 bases from V and 1 base from J, with 8 bases between. Germline CDR1 SGHDT, CDR2 YYEEEE. This CDR3 has 14 amino acids. CDR3 loop: CASSLAGISYEQYF. CDR3 coding DNA: TGTGCCAGCAGCTTGGCCGGGATTTCCTACGAGCAGTACTTC.

The chain uses TRBV2 and TRBJ1-6; D is uncertain. The CDR3 is 14 residues long. CDR1 is SNHLY, CDR2 FYNNEI, per germline. Trimming took off 6 bases at V and 6 bases at J, with 12 bases between the two ends. CDR3 DNA: TGTGCCAGCAGGGCCCCGACGGTTAATTCACCCCTCCACTTT. Residues: CASRAPTVNSPLHF.

This clone came up a few times. The chain uses TRBV30 and TRBJ1-4; D not resolved. V lost 1 base and J lost 4, with 7 bases in between. The CDR3 has 13 amino acids. Germline loops: CDR1 GTSNPN, CDR2 SVGIG (reference sequence). CDR3 amino acids: CAWSGAVNEKLFF. DNA for the CDR3: TGTGCCTGGAGTGGTGCAGTTAATGAAAAACTGTTTTTT.

The chain links TRBV30 to TRBJ2-1; either TRBD1 or TRBD2 may fit D (6 bases each). Germline assignment: CDR1 GTSNPN and CDR2 SVGIG (reference sequence). Trimming left V 2 bases short and J 4 bases short, with 18 bases between. The CDR3 runs to 16 residues. CDR3 loop: CAWSRGGQLGYNEQFF. CDR3 sequence (DNA): TGTGCCTGGAGTAGAGGGGGGCAATTAGGATACAATGAGCAGTTCTTC.

This sequence joins TRBV6-6 and TRBJ1-4; D is unclear. The CDR3 has 14 amino acids. V lost 6 bases to trimming and J lost 8 bases, with 16 bases between them. The germline V gene has CDR1 MNHNY and CDR2 SVGAGI (reference sequence). CDR3 sequence reads: CASRPDLRREKLFF. DNA of the CDR3: TGTGCCAGCAGGCCGGACCTAAGACGCGAAAAACTGTTTTTT.

The V and J genes are TRBV27 and TRBJ2-5, with TRBD1 as a possible D gene (5 bases). The CDR3 spans 14 residues. Trimming took 6 bases from V and 5 from J, leaving 16 bases between them. Germline V gene sequence: CDR1 MNHEY, CDR2 SMNVEV (reference sequence). The CDR3 spells CASSLVGLGETQYF. The CDR3 DNA reads as TGTGCCAGCAGCCTAGTGGGGCTTGGGGAGACCCAGTACTTC.

This clone has just one count. The chain carries TRBV4-1 and TRBJ2-7, with 7 bases that match TRBD1. This CDR3 has 14 amino acids. Germline V gene sequence: CDR1 MGHRA, CDR2 YSYEKL. The J segment lost 3 bases and the V segment lost 1 base, leaving 3 bases of the junction unmatched. The CDR3 spells CASSQARQGYEQYF. CDR3 bases: TGCGCCAGCAGCCAAGCGCGACAGGGCTACGAGCAGTACTTC.

The chain carries TRBV25-1 and TRBJ2-2, with no clear D. Looked up from germline, CDR1 is MGHDK and CDR2 is SYGVNS. Trimming took off 5 bases at V and 7 bases at J, with 8 bases between the two ends. There are 12 residues in the CDR3. CDR3 DNA sequence: TGTGCCAGCAGTCAGGTCTTCGGGGAGCTGTTTTTT. Amino acids: CASSQVFGELFF.

The chain recombines TRBV7-9 with TRBJ1-4, with TRBD1 matching 12 bases. CDR3 length equals 19 residues. V was clipped by 5 bases and J by 6 bases; unmatched bases: 16. Looked up from germline, CDR1 is SEHNR and CDR2 is FQNEAQ (reference sequence). CDR3 sequence reads: CASSPGRAGTGGLDEKLFF. The DNA of the CDR3 is TGTGCCAGCAGCCCCGGGCGAGCCGGGACAGGGGGCTTGGATGAAAAACTGTTTTTT.

This clone has only a few counts. CDR3 residues: CASTSNQPQHF. CDR3 sequence (DNA): TGCGCCAGCACGTCTAATCAGCCCCAGCATTTT. V is TRBV10-1 and J is TRBJ1-5; D call uncertain. Germline lookup yields CDR1 WNHNN and CDR2 SYGVQD (reference sequence). V was shortened by 7 bases and J by 4 bases, with 5 bases between the two germline ends. This CDR3 comprises 11 residues.

This chain joins TRBV2 and TRBJ1-2, with TRBD1 identical over 10 bases. CDR3 length: 15 residues. V was pared by 7 bases and J by 6 bases, with 11 bases of the junction left unmatched. Germline CDR1 and CDR2: SNHLY and FYNNEI. DNA for the CDR3: TGTGCCAGCAACACTGTCGGACAGGGGGGGGATGGCTACACCTTC. Its protein product is CASNTVGQGGDGYTF.

The gene calls are TRBV5-1 and TRBJ2-5, with 7 bases that match TRBD1. Looked up from germline, CDR1 is SGHRS and CDR2 is YFSETQ. After removal of 0 bases from V and 4 bases from J, the junction contained 6 bases not matched to a gene. This CDR3 is built from 15 residues. CDR3 DNA: TGCGCCAGCAGCTTGGGTTCGGCAGGGGGAGAGACCCAGTACTTC. It is translated as CASSLGSAGGETQYF.

V is TRBV5-1 and J is TRBJ1-5; D might be TRBD1 (5 bases). The V end lost 0 bases, the J end lost 6 bases, and 7 bases lay between the germline ends. CDR3 length equals 13 residues. Germline lookup yields CDR1 SGHRS and CDR2 YFSETQ. The CDR3 DNA follows: TGCGCCAGCAGCTTGGTGGGACGTCAGCCCCAGCATTTT. Translated, it gives CASSLVGRQPQHF.

The V and J genes are TRBV5-4 and TRBJ1-2; the match to TRBD1 covers 8 bases. The CDR3 runs 17 residues. V shed 4 bases, J shed 2 bases, and the junction held 13 bases outside the gene matches. The germline V gene has CDR1 SGHNT and CDR2 YYREEE (reference sequence). The CDR3 loop reads CASSPSGTGTLNYGYTF. For the CDR3, the DNA is TGTGCCAGCAGCCCTTCCGGGACAGGAACATTAAACTATGGCTACACCTTC.

This clone came up a few times. The chain employs TRBV28 and TRBJ2-7; D is unresolved. The length of the CDR3 is 12 residues. Looked up from germline, CDR1 is MDHEN and CDR2 is SYDVKM. Trimming removed 8 bases from V and 3 bases from J, with 11 bases in between. CDR3: CASAGFGYEQYF. For the CDR3, the DNA is TGTGCCAGCGCCGGTTTCGGCTACGAGCAGTACTTC.

This chain connects TRBV9 to TRBJ2-1; D may correspond to TRBD1 or TRBD2 (5 bases each). The CDR3 runs to 15 residues. V was trimmed by 2 bases and J by 5 bases, leaving 14 bases between them. Germline CDR1 and CDR2: SGDLS and YYNGEE. CDR3 sequence: CASSVTQGRHNEQFF. The CDR3 nucleotides are TGTGCCAGCAGCGTTACTCAGGGACGGCACAATGAGCAGTTCTTC.

The chain has TRBV4-2 and TRBJ2-7; a possible D gene is TRBD2 (6 bases). This CDR3 has 15 amino acids. CDR1 and CDR2 (germline): LGHNA, YNFKEQ. V lost 0 bases and J lost 7, with 16 bases in between. CDR3 DNA sequence: TGTGCCAGCAGCCAAGACCAACGACTAGTGGGGGAGCAGTACTTC. Translated: CASSQDQRLVGEQYF.

The chain employs TRBV9 and TRBJ2-1, with unresolved D. The germline V and J ends were trimmed by 0 bases and 0 bases, with 13 bases remaining between them. This CDR3 has 17 residues. CDR1 is SGDLS, CDR2 YYNGEE, per germline. The CDR3 protein is CASSVESVSSSYNEQFF. CDR3 nucleotide sequence: TGTGCCAGCAGCGTAGAGTCTGTTTCCAGCTCCTACAATGAGCAGTTCTTC.

This clone occurred once. This sequence joins TRBV5-5 and TRBJ2-5; possible D gene TRBD1, 6 bases. Per germline, CDR1 SGHKS and CDR2 YYEKEE (reference sequence). This CDR3 contains 13 residues. V was shortened by 2 bases and J by 3 bases, with 8 bases between the two germline ends. The CDR3 region has the DNA TGTGCCAGCAGCTTTTGGACAGAAGAGACCCAGTACTTC. Translated, it gives CASSFWTEETQYF.

The chain has TRBV21-1 and TRBJ2-1; no DNA check was done on the table's D call, TRBD2. TRBV21-1 is labeled a pseudogene. The CDR3 loop spans 16 amino acids. This chain's CDR3 is CASSTPQGLVCNEQFF. The CDR3 DNA reads TGTGCCAGCAGCACCCCCCAAGGACTAGTCTGCAATGAGCAGTTCTTC.

This rearrangement joins TRBV7-9 to TRBJ1-1; 8 bases fit TRBD1. V was pared by 7 bases and J by 6 bases, with 4 bases of the junction left unmatched. The length of the CDR3 is 12 residues. Germline V CDR1 and CDR2: SEHNR, FQNEAQ (reference sequence). DNA for the CDR3: TGTGCCAGCAACCTACAGGGGGCTGAAGCTTTCTTT. This sequence encodes CASNLQGAEAFF.

This chain joins TRBV2 and TRBJ2-5; perhaps D is TRBD1 or TRBD2 (6 bases each). CDR3 length equals 13 residues. The germline V and J ends were trimmed by 6 bases and 13 bases, with 21 bases remaining between them. Per germline, CDR1 SNHLY and CDR2 FYNNEI. The CDR3 loop is CASSVARDTPRYF. The CDR3 DNA is TGTGCCAGCAGCGTCGCGCGGGACACCCCTAGGTACTTC.

The J gene is TRBJ2-7, the V gene TRBV6-5, with 11 bases identical to TRBD1. The junction had 10 bases not matched to a gene; V was cut back by 2 bases and J by 7 bases. The V gene's germline CDR1 is MNHEY and CDR2 SVGAGI. The CDR3 contains 16 residues. For the CDR3, the DNA is TGTGCCAGCAGTTACCTACCCGGGACAGGGGGTTTGGAGCAGTACTTC. It specifies CASSYLPGTGGLEQYF.